The 3 T cell receptor beta chains reported below all come from one sample, sequenced in a study of blood T cell repertoires in COVID-19. Libraries were prepared by immunoSEQ multiplex PCR; TCRdb keeps only in-frame clonotypes and omits some of them. The data contain about 140,000 clones, around 84% of them singletons. Sequenced sample: peripheral blood. These receptors all come from a man aged 30 to 39 with COVID-19, enrolled during active disease.

The chain is built from TRBV14 and TRBJ1-2, with D unclear. Germline V gene sequence: CDR1 SGHDN, CDR2 FVKESK. This CDR3 is built from 12 residues. Trimming took off 6 bases at V and 2 bases at J, with 7 bases between the two ends. The chain's CDR3 is CASSASNYGYTF. The CDR3 nucleotides are TGTGCCAGCAGTGCTAGCAACTATGGCTACACCTTC.

The rearrangement links TRBV18 to TRBJ1-1, with D unresolved. Germline lookup yields CDR1 KGHSH and CDR2 LQKENI. V lost 0 bases, J lost 4 bases, and 18 bases lay in between. The CDR3 runs to 17 residues. The CDR3 DNA reads TGTGCCAGCTCACCACCGACTTCGAAGAAGGGAGTCACTGAAGCTTTCTTT. Translation: CASSPPTSKKGVTEAFF.

This chain connects TRBV30 to TRBJ2-1; D gene unclear. The V and J ends lost 1 base and 0 bases respectively, with 10 bases between them. Germline loops: CDR1 GTSNPN, CDR2 SVGIG (reference sequence). The CDR3 has 15 residues. The CDR3 DNA sequence: TGTGCCTGGAGTGCTGAGAGGAGCTCCTACAATGAGCAGTTCTTC. Translating it yields CAWSAERSSYNEQFF. The variable domain in full, completed from reference TRBV30 and TRBJ2-1, reads SQTIHQWPATLVQPVGSPLSLECTVEGTSNPNLYWYRQAAGRGLQLLFYSVGIGQISSEVPQNLSASRPQDRQFILSSKKLLLSDSGFYLCAWSAERSSYNEQFFGPGTRLTVL.